This TCR beta chain was sequenced for a study of shared clonotypes between healthy human individuals. Notes on the study in general: Limitation of the genetic and exposure-history diversity represented came from the few donors.

Of note for this clone: The antigen remains unidentified.

Deletions cut 5 bases from V and 3 bases from J, with 11 bases between. This CDR3 has 13 amino acids. Germline loops: CDR1 MDHEN, CDR2 SYDVKM. It was about 180 ng DNA, 31,000 or so T cell genomes, that sorted-subset replicate PCRs used. The protocol was immunoSEQ multiplex PCR, while the TCRdb copy is restricted to in-frame clones and leaves out a portion. The profile shows 1.6 million or so clones, roughly 95% of them singletons. Both subsets, CD45RA+ naive and CD45RA-negative memory, were split from the CD4+ cells. V gene TRBV28 combines with J gene TRBJ2-7, with D unresolved. This TCR came from a man in his thirties or forties in good health. Sequencing was performed on naive CD4+ T cells sorted from blood. The subset denotes: CD45RA+ positively selected. CDR3 DNA: TGTGCCAGCAGTCCGATGCAAGACTACGAGCAGTACTTC. It yields the protein CASSPMQDYEQYF.